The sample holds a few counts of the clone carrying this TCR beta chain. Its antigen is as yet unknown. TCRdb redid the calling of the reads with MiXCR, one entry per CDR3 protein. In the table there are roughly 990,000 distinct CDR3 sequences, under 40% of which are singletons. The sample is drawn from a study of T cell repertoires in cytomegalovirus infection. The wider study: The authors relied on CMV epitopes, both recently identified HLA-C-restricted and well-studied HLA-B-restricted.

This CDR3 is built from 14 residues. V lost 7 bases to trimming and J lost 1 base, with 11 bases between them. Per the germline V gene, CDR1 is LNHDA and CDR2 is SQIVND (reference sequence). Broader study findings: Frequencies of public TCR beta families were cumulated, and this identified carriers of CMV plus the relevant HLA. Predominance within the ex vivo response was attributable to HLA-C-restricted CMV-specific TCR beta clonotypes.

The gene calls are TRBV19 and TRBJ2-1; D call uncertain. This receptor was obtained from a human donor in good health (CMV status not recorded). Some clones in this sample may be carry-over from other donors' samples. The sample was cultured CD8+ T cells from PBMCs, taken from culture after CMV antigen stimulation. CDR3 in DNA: TGTGCCAGTACTGGACCGACATCCTACAATGAGCAGTTCTTC. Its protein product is CASTGPTSYNEQFF.